The 30 T cell receptor beta chains presented below share a single source sample, sequenced in a study of blood T cell repertoires in COVID-19. TCRdb keeps only in-frame clones here, not all; method: immunoSEQ multiplex PCR. The sample includes some 150,000 clones, 87% of them seen just once. The sequenced material came from peripheral blood. The receptor set was obtained from a woman aged 55-70 years with active or convalescent COVID-19.

V is TRBV6-1 and J is TRBJ2-5; TRBD2 agrees at 14 bases. J lost 5 bases, V lost 5 bases, and 4 bases had no gene match. The CDR3 extends over 15 amino acids. Germline values: CDR1 MNHNS, CDR2 SASEGT. CDR3 sequence (DNA): TGTGCCAGCAGTAGGACTAGCGGGAGGTCGGAGACCCAGTACTTC. Translation: CASSRTSGRSETQYF.

The CDR3 sequence: CASSSQGHVNTGELFF. The DNA for the CDR3 is TGTGCCAGCAGCTCCCAGGGACACGTCAACACCGGGGAGCTGTTTTTT. This rearrangement joins TRBV7-3 to TRBJ2-2; tentatively, D is TRBD1 (6 bases). Trimming cost V 4 bases and J 2 bases, with 14 bases left between them. Germline CDR1 SGHTA, CDR2 FQGTGA. The CDR3 totals 16 residues.

This chain links TRBV9 with TRBJ1-2; the D gene is possibly TRBD1 (6 bases). Germline loops: CDR1 SGDLS, CDR2 YYNGEE. The length of the CDR3 is 15 residues. Trimming removed 2 bases from V and 4 bases from J, with 15 bases in between. This CDR3 is CASSVDSASTYGYTF. CDR3 in DNA: TGTGCCAGCAGCGTGGACAGTGCGTCTACCTATGGCTACACCTTC.

This clone was seen a handful of times. The V and J genes are TRBV10-3 and TRBJ1-2; TRBD1 might be the D (5 bases). Germline CDR1 and CDR2: ENHRY and SYGVKD. There are 15 residues in the CDR3. Deletions cut 3 bases from V and 4 bases from J, with 15 bases between. This CDR3 reads CAISDQEKGIYGYTF. Written as DNA, the CDR3 is TGTGCCATCAGTGACCAGGAAAAGGGGATCTATGGCTACACCTTC.

V usage is TRBV18 and J usage is TRBJ2-3; 12 nucleotides align to TRBD2. The V gene's germline CDR1 is KGHSH and CDR2 LQKENI. V shed 6 bases and J 4 bases; nucleotides not matched to a gene: 2. The CDR3 has 14 amino acids. The CDR3 nucleotides are TGTGCCAGCTCGGGGACTAGCGGGCCAGATACGCAGTATTTT. It translates to CASSGTSGPDTQYF.

The gene calls are TRBV7-2 and TRBJ1-2; tentative D call: TRBD1 (5 bases). Germline V gene sequence: CDR1 SGHTA, CDR2 FQGNSA. Trimming pared 8 bases from V and 8 bases from J, leaving 12 bases between. The CDR3 covers 11 residues. The CDR3 bases are TGTGCCAGCCACGGGGGGGACGGCTACACCTTC. Its translation is CASHGGDGYTF. Using reference TRBV7-2 and TRBJ1-2 for the parts outside the CDR3, the full variable domain is GAGVSQSPSNKVTEKGKDVELRCDPISGHTALYWYRQSLGQGLEFLIYFQGNSAPDKSGLPSDRFSAERTGGSVSTLTIQRTQQEDSAVYLCASHGGDGYTFGSGTRLTVV.

The chain couples TRBV2 to TRBJ2-5; TRBD1 aligns across 7 bases. The trim removed 6 bases at V and 2 bases at J, leaving 6 bases unmatched. Germline V gene sequence: CDR1 SNHLY, CDR2 FYNNEI. This CDR3 region has 14 residues. CDR3 in amino acids: CASRHTDRQETQYF. In nucleotides, the CDR3 is TGTGCCAGCAGACATACGGACAGGCAAGAGACCCAGTACTTC.

This clone has more than one count but fewer than ten. This rearrangement joins TRBV18 to TRBJ1-6; D remains ambiguous. The V gene lost 6 bases and the J gene lost 6 bases, with 12 bases spanning the gap. This CDR3 spans 14 amino acids. Germline CDR1 and CDR2: KGHSH and LQKENI. The CDR3 here is CASSTERGNSPLHF. The CDR3 DNA reads TGTGCCAGCTCCACCGAACGGGGTAATTCACCCCTCCACTTT.

This clone is a singleton in its sample. This chain links TRBV6-2 or TRBV6-3 with TRBJ2-5; D is unresolved. The V end lost 2 bases, the J end lost 2 bases, and 9 bases lay between the germline ends. This CDR3 spans 14 amino acids. Germline V gene lookup returns CDR1 MNHEY and CDR2 SVGEGT. The CDR3 DNA reads as TGTGCCAGCAGTTACGTTGCGGAGCAAGAGACCCAGTACTTC. Protein sequence: CASSYVAEQETQYF.

The gene calls are TRBV12-3 or TRBV12-4 and TRBJ2-7; maybe TRBD1 (6 bases). Between the trimmed V and J ends, which lost 3 bases and 1 base, there was a span of 7 bases. This CDR3 region has 13 residues. CDR3 in DNA: TGTGCCAGCAGTTTTGGACAGTCCTACGAGCAGTACTTC. This translates into CASSFGQSYEQYF.

The chain uses TRBV10-3 and TRBJ2-7; 8 bases map to TRBD2. J gave up 5 bases and V 8 bases, and 11 bases lay outside the gene matches. Germline CDR1 and CDR2: ENHRY and SYGVKD. CDR3 size: 14 residues. DNA of the CDR3: TGTGCCATCGCAGAGGGGACTAGTTCCCACGAGCAGTACTTC. Translating it yields CAIAEGTSSHEQYF.

This clone was seen more than once but under ten times. The chain recombines TRBV3-1 (or the pseudogene TRBV3-2) with TRBJ2-1; possibly TRBD2 for D (6 bases). The CDR3 spans 14 residues. V lost 3 bases, J lost 5 bases, and 11 bases lay in between. Germline V CDR1 and CDR2: LGHDT, YNNKEL (reference sequence). The CDR3 is CASSQAGLDNEQFF. CDR3 bases: TGTGCCAGCAGCCAGGCGGGACTGGACAATGAGCAGTTCTTC.

The CDR3 protein is CASSYPGQVGMGTEAFF. The DNA of the CDR3 is TGTGCCAGCAGTTACCCGGGACAGGTGGGGATGGGCACTGAAGCTTTCTTT. This chain uses TRBV6-2 or TRBV6-3 with TRBJ1-1, with 8 bases fitting TRBD1. CDR3 length equals 17 residues. With 2 bases clipped from V and 4 bases from J, the junction kept 12 bases outside the gene matches. Germline loops: CDR1 MNHEY, CDR2 SVGEGT.

Points on this clone: Other DNA variants within this sample encode the same CDR3. The chain joins TRBV11-2 to TRBJ1-1; D perhaps matches TRBD1 (5 bases). The CDR3 totals 13 residues. Germline V lookup: CDR1 SGHAT, CDR2 FQNNGV. Deletions cut 3 bases from V and 1 base from J, with 6 bases between. The CDR3 sequence: CASSLTENTEAFF. The CDR3 DNA is TGTGCCAGCAGCTTGACAGAGAACACTGAAGCTTTCTTT.

The chain combines TRBV5-4 with TRBJ2-2; perhaps TRBD1 as D (5 bases). Germline V gives CDR1 SGHNT, CDR2 YYREEE (reference sequence). V was shortened by 0 bases and J by 9 bases, with 15 bases between the two germline ends. The CDR3 has 15 amino acids. The CDR3 DNA sequence: TGTGCCAGCAGCTTGGATGCAGGGATAAGCCGGGAGCTGTTTTTT. It translates to CASSLDAGISRELFF.

The CDR3 sequence is CAISEKTGVRETQYF. The DNA for the CDR3 is TGTGCCATCAGTGAAAAGACAGGGGTACGGGAGACCCAGTACTTC. The chain joins TRBV10-3 to TRBJ2-5; 8 bases match TRBD1. Germline CDR1 and CDR2: ENHRY and SYGVKD. V gave up 3 bases and J gave up 5 bases; unmatched junction bases: 8. The CDR3 runs 15 residues.

V gene TRBV7-8 combines with J gene TRBJ1-4; tentative D call: TRBD1 (6 bases). CDR1 and CDR2 from the germline V gene are SGHVS and FQNEAQ. Trimming shortened V by 5 bases and J by 0 bases, and 10 bases separated the two germline ends. The CDR3 totals 15 residues. The CDR3 region has the DNA TGTGCCAGCAGCCGAACAGGGTCAACTAATGAAAAACTGTTTTTT. Its protein product is CASSRTGSTNEKLFF.

The rearrangement joins TRBV6-5 to TRBJ2-7, with TRBD1 matching over 7 bases. The germline V gene has CDR1 MNHEY and CDR2 SVGAGI. The CDR3 is 15 residues long. The V segment lost 0 bases and the J segment 5 bases; nucleotides outside the gene matches: 7. The CDR3 reads CASSYSKRGRNEQYF. The CDR3 DNA follows: TGTGCCAGCAGTTACTCTAAGAGGGGGCGCAACGAGCAGTACTTC.

This clone has more than one count but fewer than ten. This chain connects TRBV5-4 to TRBJ2-7, with 9 bases lining up with TRBD2. J was trimmed by 6 bases and V by 4 bases; bases with no gene match: 5. This CDR3 has 13 amino acids. Germline CDR1 reads SGHNT; CDR2 reads YYREEE (reference sequence). The chain's CDR3 is CASSGGLAREQYF. The CDR3 DNA reads TGTGCCAGCAGCGGCGGACTAGCGCGCGAGCAGTACTTC.

This chain uses TRBV12-5 with TRBJ2-2, with a tentative D call TRBD2 (6 bases). V dropped 6 bases and J dropped 3 bases, with 20 bases sitting between them. CDR1 LGHNT and CDR2 FRNRAP come from the germline V gene. This CDR3 comprises 17 residues. The CDR3 is CASGPGGAGSHTGELFF. The CDR3 DNA reads as TGTGCTAGTGGCCCCGGGGGTGCAGGGTCCCACACCGGGGAGCTGTTTTTT.

The V gene is TRBV24-1, the J gene TRBJ2-5; the D gene is possibly TRBD1 (5 bases). This CDR3 spans 13 amino acids. V was clipped by 7 bases and J by 3 bases, with 11 bases between them. CDR1 is KGHDR and CDR2 is SFDVKD in the germline V gene. CDR3: CATSQGVEETQYF. The DNA of the CDR3 is TGTGCCACCAGCCAAGGGGTGGAAGAGACCCAGTACTTC.

V gene TRBV30 combines with J gene TRBJ1-2; TRBD1 matches 10 bases. In germline, CDR1 is GTSNPN, CDR2 SVGIG (reference sequence). The trim removed 8 bases at V and 0 bases at J, leaving 6 bases unmatched. This CDR3 spans 14 amino acids. CDR3 in amino acids: CARDRGLSNYGYTF. The CDR3 DNA follows: TGTGCCCGGGACAGGGGCCTGTCTAACTATGGCTACACCTTC.

This rearrangement joins TRBV6-2 or TRBV6-3 to TRBJ1-5; TRBD1 agrees at 9 bases. This CDR3 comprises 15 residues. With V trimmed by 2 bases and J by 3 bases, 2 bases remained unmatched. Germline assignment: CDR1 MNHEY and CDR2 SVGEGT. CDR3 loop: CASSYGDRANQPQHF. DNA of the CDR3: TGTGCCAGCAGTTACGGGGACAGGGCCAATCAGCCCCAGCATTTT.

The rearrangement links TRBV9 to TRBJ2-2; 7 bases are a match to TRBD2. With 0 bases clipped from V and 7 bases from J, the junction kept 6 bases outside the gene matches. CDR3 length equals 15 residues. The germline CDR1 and CDR2 sequences are SGDLS and YYNGEE. The CDR3 reads CASSVAPGRDGELFF. The CDR3, as DNA: TGTGCCAGCAGCGTAGCTCCAGGGAGGGACGGGGAGCTGTTTTTT.

The chain recombines TRBV6-2 or TRBV6-3 with TRBJ2-3; 8 positions match TRBD2. Trimming took 5 bases from V and 2 from J; bases not matched to a gene: 6. This CDR3 spans 15 amino acids. The germline V gene has CDR1 MNHEY and CDR2 SVGEGT. CDR3 bases: TGTGCCAGCAGTCAAGCGGGGGTACTCACAGATACGCAGTATTTT. Translating it yields CASSQAGVLTDTQYF.

CDR3 DNA: TGCGCCAGCAGCCAGGGTCTTGGACAGACTATGAACACTGAAGCTTTCTTT. Protein: CASSQGLGQTMNTEAFF. V and J are TRBV4-1 and TRBJ1-1; a weak D match, TRBD1 (6 bases). The germline V gene has CDR1 MGHRA and CDR2 YSYEKL. The CDR3 has 17 amino acids. The V end lost 3 bases, the J end lost 0 bases, and 17 bases lay between the germline ends.

The V call is TRBV20-1, the J call TRBJ2-3, with TRBD2 matching over 9 bases. This CDR3 comprises 18 residues. Germline V gene data show CDR1 as DFQATT and CDR2 as SNEGSKA (reference sequence). J was trimmed by 0 bases and V by 3 bases; bases with no gene match: 13. The CDR3 nucleotides read TGCAGTGCTAGTGGTTTGGGGCTAGCGGGACCTAGCACAGATACGCAGTATTTT. As protein: CSASGLGLAGPSTDTQYF.

The rearrangement uses TRBV4-3 and TRBJ2-7; weak D call: TRBD1 (5 bases). Trimming pared 5 bases from V and 4 bases from J, leaving 15 bases between. CDR1 and CDR2 from the germline V gene are LGHNA and YSLEER. The CDR3 is 14 residues long. Written as DNA, the CDR3 is TGCGCCAGCAGCTCCGGAAGGGGCCGGTACGAGCAGTACTTC. Amino acid sequence: CASSSGRGRYEQYF.

The rearrangement joins TRBV28 to TRBJ1-5; 9 nucleotides line up with TRBD1. V lost 3 bases and J lost 4; bases outside the gene matches: 4. The CDR3 runs to 15 residues. CDR1 is MDHEN, CDR2 SYDVKM, per germline. DNA for the CDR3: TGTGCCAGCAGTTTCGACGGACAGGGGAATCAGCCCCAGCATTTT. This encodes CASSFDGQGNQPQHF.

The chain recombines TRBV29-1 with TRBJ1-4, with D perhaps matching TRBD1 (6 bases). The germline V and J ends were trimmed by 4 bases and 8 bases, with 8 bases remaining between them. The CDR3 length is 11 residues. Germline CDR1 reads SQVTM; CDR2 reads ANQGSEA. CDR3 residues: CSVGQGEKLFF. CDR3 DNA sequence: TGCAGCGTTGGTCAGGGGGAAAAACTGTTTTTT.